Following are 25 T cell receptor beta chains from one sample sequenced in a study of OX40 agonist ivuxolimab in advanced cancers. Data came from immunoSEQ multiplex PCR; TCRdb stores just in-frame clones and leaves some out. The sample records about 42,000 clones, 86% being singletons. Material: CD4+ or CD8+ T cells sorted from blood, obtained in a trial of the OX40 agonist ivuxolimab. The receptors were sampled from an adult with an advanced solid tumor such as melanoma, head and neck, liver or kidney cancer.

The chain combines TRBV28 with TRBJ1-4, with D perhaps matching TRBD1 (5 bases). CDR3 length: 15 residues. Trimming left V 8 bases short and J 4 bases short, with 17 bases between. CDR1 is MDHEN, CDR2 SYDVKM, per germline. The CDR3 nucleotides read TGTGCCAGCCTAGGGACGGGCGGGGTTAATGAAAAACTGTTTTTT. It is translated as CASLGTGGVNEKLFF.

This sequence joins TRBV13 and TRBJ1-1; D is unresolved. CDR3 length equals 14 residues. Looked up from germline, CDR1 is PRHDT and CDR2 is FYEKMQ (reference sequence). V lost 5 bases and J 1 base, leaving 11 bases between the germline ends. The CDR3 region is CASSRRGANTEAFF. The DNA for the CDR3 is TGTGCCAGCAGCCGCCGGGGTGCGAACACTGAAGCTTTCTTT.

The chain uses TRBV7-9 and TRBJ2-7; 11 bases match TRBD1. Losses at the gene ends were 4 bases for V and 11 bases for J; bases not matched to a gene: 10. The CDR3 has 14 amino acids. The germline V gene encodes CDR1 SEHNR and CDR2 FQNEAQ (reference sequence). The CDR3 DNA is TGTGCCAGCAGCTCCGGGACAGGGGGAATAGTGGAGTACTTC. This sequence encodes CASSSGTGGIVEYF.

This chain joins TRBV6-4 and TRBJ2-1, with 8 bases aligning to TRBD1. Trimming cost V 5 bases and J 0 bases; bases outside gene matches: 3. Germline V gene sequence: CDR1 MRHNA, CDR2 SNTAGT. The CDR3 covers 15 residues. CDR3 nucleotides: TGTGCCAGCAGTCCCGGACAGGGCTCCTACAATGAGCAGTTCTTC. Its translation is CASSPGQGSYNEQFF.

This chain links TRBV28 with TRBJ2-2; no clear D. Trimming pared 3 bases from V and 3 bases from J, leaving 11 bases between. Germline-derived CDR1 and CDR2 are MDHEN and SYDVKM. The CDR3 runs to 15 residues. The CDR3 is CASSFLPGYTGELFF. The CDR3 region has the DNA TGTGCCAGCAGTTTCCTACCTGGGTACACCGGGGAGCTGTTTTTT.

V gene TRBV10-3 combines with J gene TRBJ1-2; D unclear. The V gene lost 2 bases and the J gene lost 4 bases, with 17 bases spanning the gap. Germline V gene sequence: CDR1 ENHRY, CDR2 SYGVKD. The CDR3 is made up of 16 amino acids. The CDR3 spells CAISEPKGGSGYGYTF. The DNA of the CDR3 is TGTGCCATCAGTGAGCCGAAAGGTGGGTCCGGCTATGGCTACACCTTC.

The rearrangement joins TRBV27 to TRBJ2-1; 15 bases map to TRBD2. Germline CDR1 and CDR2: MNHEY and SMNVEV (reference sequence). The CDR3 spans 17 residues. V shed 1 base, J shed 6 bases, and the junction held 4 bases outside the gene matches. The DNA for the CDR3 is TGTGCCAGCAGTTTATGGGGGACTAGCGGGAGGTCCAATGAGCAGTTCTTC. Amino acid sequence: CASSLWGTSGRSNEQFF.

This chain connects TRBV4-1 to TRBJ1-1, with TRBD1 matching over 7 bases. The CDR3 consists of 15 residues. CDR1 and CDR2 from the germline V gene are MGHRA and YSYEKL. Germline trimming cut 4 bases from V and 1 base from J; bases unmatched to any gene: 6. CDR3 region: CASSPTGSGNTEAFF. The CDR3 coding sequence is TGCGCCAGCAGCCCGACAGGGAGTGGGAACACTGAAGCTTTCTTT.

The chain links TRBV30 to TRBJ1-2; tentative D call: TRBD1 (6 bases). Germline V gene sequence: CDR1 GTSNPN, CDR2 SVGIG (reference sequence). With 5 bases removed from V and 2 bases from J, the gap between germline ends came to 12 bases. There are 13 residues in the CDR3. DNA of the CDR3: TGTGCCTGGGGGACACCCTGGAACTATGGCTACACCTTC. Protein sequence: CAWGTPWNYGYTF. The whole variable domain, filled in from reference TRBV30 and TRBJ1-2, reads SQTIHQWPATLVQPVGSPLSLECTVEGTSNPNLYWYRQAAGRGLQLLFYSVGIGQISSEVPQNLSASRPQDRQFILSSKKLLLSDSGFYLCAWGTPWNYGYTFGSGTRLTVV.

This sequence joins TRBV7-6 and TRBJ2-1, with a possible D match to TRBD1 (5 bases). Germline V CDR1 and CDR2: SGHVS, FNYEAQ. The CDR3 is 15 amino acids. Trimming took off 3 bases at V and 4 bases at J, with 13 bases between the two ends. This CDR3 is CASSFGRGGYNEQFF. DNA for the CDR3: TGTGCCAGCAGCTTTGGTAGGGGTGGGTACAATGAGCAGTTCTTC. The full variable domain, completed using reference TRBV7-6 and TRBJ2-1, is GAGVSQSPRYKVTKRGQDVALRCDPISGHVSLYWYRQALGQGPEFLTYFNYEAQQDKSGLPNDRFSAERPEGSISTLTIQRTEQRDSAMYRCASSFGRGGYNEQFFGPGTRLTVL.

The rearrangement joins TRBV5-6 to TRBJ1-2; D uncertain. Germline CDR1 is SGHDT and CDR2 is YYEEEE. V lost 4 bases and J lost 1, with 8 bases in between. This CDR3 contains 13 residues. CDR3 DNA: TGTGCCAGCAGCCCGGGATTTAACTATGGCTACACCTTC. This codes for CASSPGFNYGYTF. The complete variable domain, with remaining parts taken from reference TRBV5-6 and TRBJ1-2, reads DAGVTQSPTHLIKTRGQQVTLRCSPKSGHDTVSWYQQALGQGPQFIFQYYEEEERQRGNFPDRFSGHQFPNYSSELNVNALLLGDSALYLCASSPGFNYGYTFGSGTRLTVV.

The rearrangement uses TRBV6-5 and TRBJ2-7, with 7 nucleotides matching TRBD2. CDR3 length: 14 amino acids. V gave up 7 bases and J gave up 1 base; unmatched junction bases: 7. Germline V CDR1 and CDR2: MNHEY, SVGAGI. The CDR3 region is CASTLREGSYEQYF. CDR3 in DNA: TGTGCCAGCACACTCAGGGAGGGATCCTACGAGCAGTACTTC.

The chain has TRBV7-9 and TRBJ2-1; D tentatively reads TRBD1 or TRBD2 (6 bases each). Germline lookup yields CDR1 SEHNR and CDR2 FQNEAQ (reference sequence). This CDR3 has 19 amino acids. V shed 0 bases and J shed 1 base, with 19 bases lying between them. The CDR3 spells CASSLAGGIGGPSYNEQFF. CDR3 DNA sequence: TGTGCCAGCAGCTTAGCTGGTGGAATAGGGGGGCCGTCCTACAATGAGCAGTTCTTC.

The gene calls are TRBV2 and TRBJ1-2; a weak D match, TRBD1 (6 bases). The CDR3 sequence is 15 residues long. The ends were cut back, 0 bases at V and 1 base at J, with 9 bases in the middle. Looked up from germline, CDR1 is SNHLY and CDR2 is FYNNEI. Here the CDR3 DNA reads TGTGCCAGCAGTGAAGCAGGGGGTCTTAACTATGGCTACACCTTC. Its translation is CASSEAGGLNYGYTF. Complete variable domain (other parts from reference TRBV2 and TRBJ1-2): EPEVTQTPSHQVTQMGQEVILRCVPISNHLYFYWYRQILGQKVEFLVSFYNNEISEKSEIFDDQFSVERPDGSNFTLKIRSTKLEDSAMYFCASSEAGGLNYGYTFGSGTRLTVV.

V gene TRBV10-3 combines with J gene TRBJ2-7, with TRBD1 matching over 10 bases. Germline V CDR1 and CDR2: ENHRY, SYGVKD. V was clipped by 3 bases and J by 5 bases; unmatched bases: 7. This CDR3 comprises 15 residues. As DNA, the CDR3 is TGTGCCATCAGTGAACCGGGACAGGGGTTCCACGAGCAGTACTTC. Translation gives CAISEPGQGFHEQYF.

This CDR3 reads CASSQPGPYNEQFF. The CDR3 bases are TGTGCCAGCAGTCAACCGGGACCATACAATGAGCAGTTCTTC. The V and J genes are TRBV28 and TRBJ2-1; perhaps D is TRBD1 or TRBD2 (5 bases each). CDR3 length: 14 amino acids. The V end lost 5 bases, the J end lost 4 bases, and 12 bases lay between the germline ends. Germline CDR1 and CDR2: MDHEN and SYDVKM.

The sample holds one count of this clone. The rearrangement joins TRBV29-1 to TRBJ2-2; 8 bases are a match to TRBD2. V shed 1 base, J shed 3 bases, and the junction held 10 bases outside the gene matches. Germline CDR1 is SQVTM and CDR2 is ANQGSEA. The CDR3 is made up of 17 amino acids. The CDR3 DNA is TGCAGCGTTGAAGCGGGGGGGCCCAATAGGCACACCGGGGAGCTGTTTTTT. This translates into CSVEAGGPNRHTGELFF.

The chain links TRBV27 to TRBJ2-7; D perhaps matches TRBD1 (6 bases). Trimming took 2 bases from V and 6 from J, leaving 14 bases between them. This CDR3 is 14 amino acids long. Germline lookup yields CDR1 MNHEY and CDR2 SMNVEV (reference sequence). For the CDR3, the DNA is TGTGCCAGCAGTTTAGCAGGGGAACTCAGCGAGCAGTACTTC. It yields the protein CASSLAGELSEQYF.

The gene calls are TRBV7-2 and TRBJ2-1; 7 bases map to TRBD2. The CDR3 covers 13 residues. V trimming: 3 bases; J trimming: 9 bases; junction bases outside the gene matches: 5. Looked up from germline, CDR1 is SGHTA and CDR2 is FQGNSA. The CDR3 DNA reads as TGTGCCAGCAGCTTTGGACTAGTTGGTGAGCAGTTCTTC. As protein: CASSFGLVGEQFF. The variable domain in full, with the rest retrieved from reference TRBV7-2 and TRBJ2-1, is GAGVSQSPSNKVTEKGKDVELRCDPISGHTALYWYRQSLGQGLEFLIYFQGNSAPDKSGLPSDRFSAERTGGSVSTLTIQRTQQEDSAVYLCASSFGLVGEQFFGPGTRLTVL.

The V call is TRBV23-1, the J call TRBJ1-3; TRBD1 matches at 9 bases. TRBV23-1 is treated as an ORF (open reading frame) with a function not yet certain. CDR3 length: 13 amino acids. V trimming: 10 bases; J trimming: 2 bases; junction bases outside the gene matches: 3. The DNA of the CDR3 is TGCGCCATCAGACAGGGGGCTGGAAACACCATATATTTT. Amino acid sequence: CAIRQGAGNTIYF.

The genes are TRBV6-6 and TRBJ2-1; 9 bases fit TRBD1. Germline V gene data show CDR1 as MNHNY and CDR2 as SVGAGI (reference sequence). J lost 6 bases, V lost 6 bases, and 0 bases had no gene match. There are 12 residues in the CDR3. CDR3 bases: TGTGCCAGCAGACAGGGGGCCAATGAGCAGTTCTTC. Residues: CASRQGANEQFF.

The chain combines TRBV19 with TRBJ2-7; possible D gene TRBD1, 6 bases. Trimming removed 7 bases at V and 5 bases at J, with 12 bases between. CDR1 and CDR2 from the germline V gene are LNHDA and SQIVND (reference sequence). This CDR3 is 12 amino acids long. The CDR3 DNA sequence: TGTGCCAGTACTACAGGGAGTAACGAGCAGTACTTC. Residues: CASTTGSNEQYF.

The V gene is TRBV2, the J gene TRBJ2-3; 9 positions match TRBD2. With V trimmed by 3 bases and J by 0 bases, 7 bases remained unmatched. Germline CDR1 reads SNHLY; CDR2 reads FYNNEI. This CDR3 is built from 17 residues. CDR3 sequence reads: CASSDDRAGGSTDTQYF. The CDR3 DNA sequence: TGTGCCAGCAGTGATGATCGAGCGGGGGGCAGCACAGATACGCAGTATTTT.

The chain links TRBV7-3 to TRBJ1-6, with unresolved D. The germline gives CDR1 SGHTA, CDR2 FQGTGA. With 4 bases removed from V and 8 bases from J, the gap between germline ends came to 18 bases. The CDR3 is 16 residues long. The CDR3: CASSSGSSVEHSPLHF. CDR3 nucleotide sequence: TGTGCCAGCAGCTCCGGGTCCTCCGTCGAGCATTCACCCCTCCACTTT.

V and J are TRBV19 and TRBJ2-1; 8 bases fit TRBD1. This CDR3 spans 14 amino acids. CDR1 and CDR2 (germline): LNHDA, SQIVND (reference sequence). Trimming at V came to 7 bases and at J to 7 bases, leaving 9 bases not matched to a gene. CDR3 in amino acids: CASMTDREMNEQFF. CDR3 DNA: TGTGCCAGTATGACGGACAGGGAAATGAATGAGCAGTTCTTC.